The rows below give T cell receptor beta chains drawn from one sample of a study of T cells in Graves' hyperthyroidism and ophthalmopathy. One entry per CDR3 protein, called by TCRdb with MiXCR from the multiplex PCR reads. The repertoire includes roughly 630,000 distinct CDR3 sequences, 15% to 18% of them detected once, and about 7% sits in the top ten. Sample: blood. Receptors were obtained from a woman aged 30 to 39 with Graves' hyperthyroidism. CDR3s leave out the opening cysteine and the closing phenylalanine or tryptophan.

j_gene	v_gene	CDR3aa
TRBJ2-3	TRBV6-1	ASSEAGGRGSGWADTQY
TRBJ2-2	TRBV19	ASSIQGHKTGELF
TRBJ2-7	TRBV5-1	ASSLDGFSYEQY
TRBJ2-1	TRBV5-1	ASSLRTAASYNEQF
TRBJ2-1	TRBV30	AWSIYGQTINEQF
TRBJ1-5	TRBV27	ASSGSFVTGINQPQH
TRBJ2-3	TRBV6-2/TRBV6-3	ASSKVRPGLAGGRADTQY
TRBJ2-7	TRBV5-8	ASSYTSGMSYEQY
TRBJ1-1	TRBV28	ASSLDFRAF
TRBJ2-7	TRBV4-1	ASSQTADLVYEQY
TRBJ2-2	TRBV7-2	ASSPRRPSGTGELF
TRBJ2-3	TRBV10-2	ASSDADQDTQY
TRBJ2-7	TRBV30	AWRGGSAYEQY
TRBJ2-3	TRBV5-8	ASSLVRGEVTDTQY
TRBJ2-2	TRBV14	ASSQYGDGELF
TRBJ1-2	TRBV29-1	SVEEWANYGYT
TRBJ2-2	TRBV27	ASSLRAGNTGELF
TRBJ2-7	TRBV6-2/TRBV6-3	ASSRRVSEQY
TRBJ1-1	TRBV18	ASSPDRGWDTEAF
TRBJ2-3	TRBV4-3	ASSQSLAGGSADTQY
TRBJ2-7	TRBV30	AWSKGGIGEQY
TRBJ1-4	TRBV24-1	ATSGPCGGQGKSTNEKLF
TRBJ2-3	TRBV20-1	SAWEGGADTQY
TRBJ2-1	TRBV4-1	ASTVGPSYNEQF
TRBJ2-2	TRBV10-3	AISDQGQGPNTGELF
TRBJ2-7	TRBV10-3	AIRSGHEQY
TRBJ2-1	TRBV15	ATSRDQARNEQF
TRBJ2-1	TRBV9	ASSPRGGLAGGNSYNEQF
TRBJ2-5	TRBV11-3	ASSLALGIQETQY
TRBJ1-5	TRBV2	ASSEAGRQPQH
TRBJ1-2	TRBV5-6	ASSVRDRVQGKGYT
TRBJ2-7	TRBV5-1	ASSLGVQSSYEQY
TRBJ2-7	TRBV27	ASRDSGRYEQY
TRBJ2-7	TRBV4-1	ASSPPIGAGTYEQY
TRBJ2-2	TRBV3-1	ASSQDSGLAGETGELF
TRBJ1-6	TRBV18	ASSPYPGGNNSPLH
TRBJ1-5	TRBV6-5	ASSYPTYSNQPQH
TRBJ2-1	TRBV6-1	ASRTGTAFYNEQF
TRBJ2-2	TRBV30	AWSHGGDTGELF
TRBJ2-3	TRBV7-6	ASSLGDPGGITSDTQY
TRBJ2-7	TRBV3-1	ASSHTFGEQY
TRBJ2-7	TRBV20-1	SASFGTSGISEQY
TRBJ2-6	TRBV7-9	ASSPRGAGANVLT
TRBJ1-1	TRBV10-3	AISERAQNTEAF
TRBJ2-1	TRBV6-1	ASSRYRGTGNFRPLYNEQF
TRBJ1-2	TRBV18	ASSYRDRASPNYGYT
TRBJ1-6	TRBV3-1	ASSQDQGGVYNSPLH
TRBJ2-2	TRBV5-4	ASSPVAGGPDGELF
TRBJ1-3	TRBV29-1	SVRGGSGNTIY
TRBJ2-5	TRBV6-1	ASSRSGGLRETQY
TRBJ2-5	TRBV28	ASSAPSAETQY
TRBJ2-1	TRBV6-1	ASSLTRGEGANEQF
TRBJ2-1	TRBV7-2	ASSLVAGNSYNEQF
TRBJ2-5	TRBV20-1	SAVGLAGVVTQY
TRBJ2-6	TRBV20-1	SAPGAPGANVLT